These 15 T cell receptor beta chains came from one sample sequenced in a study of identifying expanded T cells in peripheral blood. Clones were sequenced by immunoSEQ multiplex PCR, and TCRdb holds only the in-frame ones, with some missing. The sample includes around 63,000 clones, over 75% of them seen just once. The specimen sequenced was blood. The source is a person aged 18 to 75 in good health.

V is TRBV5-5 and J is TRBJ1-2; D remains ambiguous. CDR1 and CDR2 (germline): SGHKS, YYEKEE (reference sequence). V was clipped by 2 bases and J by 8 bases, with 13 bases between them. This CDR3 comprises 13 residues. The CDR3 protein is CASSFRDTRGYTF. In nucleotides, the CDR3 is TGTGCCAGCAGCTTCAGAGACACGCGGGGCTACACCTTC.

This chain's CDR3 is CASSWNSEGEKLFF. The CDR3 DNA follows: TGCGCCAGCAGCTGGAACAGCGAGGGTGAAAAACTGTTTTTT. The chain carries TRBV5-1 and TRBJ1-4; D is unresolved. Trimming took 3 bases from V and 7 from J, leaving 13 bases between them. Germline values: CDR1 SGHRS, CDR2 YFSETQ. The CDR3 sequence is 14 residues long.

The chain uses TRBV18 and TRBJ2-7; a weak D match, TRBD2 (6 bases). Between the trimmed V and J ends, which lost 0 bases and 4 bases, there was a span of 7 bases. Per germline, CDR1 KGHSH and CDR2 LQKENI. The CDR3 covers 13 residues. The DNA of the CDR3 is TGTGCCAGCTCACCACCCGGGGGTTACGAGCAGTACTTC. Amino acids: CASSPPGGYEQYF.

The chain is built from TRBV5-1 and TRBJ1-4; 7 bases match TRBD1. Losses at the gene ends were 5 bases for V and 4 bases for J; bases not matched to a gene: 11. CDR3 length equals 16 residues. Per germline, CDR1 SGHRS and CDR2 YFSETQ. The CDR3 sequence: CASRKLTGTGNEKLFF. Written as DNA, the CDR3 is TGCGCCAGCAGGAAGCTGACAGGGACCGGTAATGAAAAACTGTTTTTT.

This clone was counted a single time. V gene TRBV19 combines with J gene TRBJ2-5, with 11 bases identical to TRBD1. V lost 5 bases to trimming and J lost 3 bases; unmatched junction nucleotides: 2. The CDR3 has 14 residues. The germline V gene encodes CDR1 LNHDA and CDR2 SQIVND (reference sequence). As DNA, the CDR3 is TGTGCCAGTAGTTCGGGACAGGGGGAAGAGACCCAGTACTTC. Its protein is CASSSGQGEETQYF.

The chain employs TRBV30 and TRBJ2-2; possibly TRBD1 for D (6 bases). This CDR3 has 14 amino acids. Germline lookup yields CDR1 GTSNPN and CDR2 SVGIG (reference sequence). The V gene lost 3 bases and the J gene lost 2 bases, with 10 bases spanning the gap. The CDR3 nucleotides read TGTGCCTGGAGAAGGGGGACCAACACCGGGGAGCTGTTTTTT. Protein product: CAWRRGTNTGELFF.

The chain combines TRBV7-8 with TRBJ2-7, with 10 positions matching TRBD1. CDR1 is SGHVS, CDR2 FQNEAQ, per germline. This CDR3 comprises 12 residues. Here the CDR3 DNA reads TGTGCGTCGGGGACAGGGGCCTACGAGCAGTACTTC. Translating it yields CASGTGAYEQYF.

This rearrangement joins TRBV5-4 to TRBJ2-7, with 8 bases matching TRBD1. This CDR3 is built from 13 residues. Germline-derived CDR1 and CDR2 are SGHNT and YYREEE (reference sequence). The V and J ends lost 1 base and 3 bases, in that order; junction bases with no gene match: 0. The CDR3 is CASSLTGGYEQYF. CDR3 coding DNA: TGTGCCAGCAGCTTGACAGGGGGCTACGAGCAGTACTTC.

The genes are TRBV6-5 and TRBJ1-2, with D unresolved. This CDR3 region has 13 residues. The germline V and J ends were trimmed by 6 bases and 1 base, with 9 bases remaining between them. The germline CDR1 and CDR2 sequences are MNHEY and SVGAGI. The CDR3 region has the DNA TGTGCCAGCAGAATGGGAAATAACTATGGCTACACCTTC. Its protein is CASRMGNNYGYTF.

This clone was recorded only once. This sequence joins TRBV27 and TRBJ2-1; D not resolved. Trimming removed 0 bases from V and 5 bases from J, with 5 bases in between. Germline V lookup: CDR1 MNHEY, CDR2 SMNVEV (reference sequence). The CDR3 sequence is 13 residues long. CDR3: CASSLSVDNEQFF. The CDR3, as DNA: TGTGCCAGCAGTTTATCGGTTGACAATGAGCAGTTCTTC.

The V gene is TRBV14, the J gene TRBJ2-7; D is unclear. The CDR3 is 13 amino acids. The V end lost 1 base, the J end lost 3 bases, and 7 bases lay between the germline ends. Germline V gene sequence: CDR1 SGHDN, CDR2 FVKESK. The CDR3 loop is CASSQVQDYEQYF. CDR3 nucleotides: TGTGCCAGCAGCCAAGTTCAGGACTACGAGCAGTACTTC.

V is TRBV23-1 and J is TRBJ1-5; 7 nucleotides match TRBD1. TRBV23-1 carries the ORF label, with uncertain function. J was trimmed by 5 bases and V by 4 bases; bases with no gene match: 5. This CDR3 region has 14 residues. The CDR3 nucleotides read TGCGCCAGCAGTCCGGGACAGCCGGATCAGCCCCAGCATTTT. This encodes CASSPGQPDQPQHF.

The chain links TRBV14 to TRBJ2-1; 11 nucleotides align to TRBD2. V gave up 6 bases and J gave up 6 bases; unmatched junction bases: 10. CDR3 length: 16 amino acids. Germline CDR1 SGHDN, CDR2 FVKESK. For the CDR3, the DNA is TGTGCCAGCAGTCCTCTCATAGCGGGAGGGGGCAATGAGCAGTTCTTC. It translates to CASSPLIAGGGNEQFF.

The V and J genes are TRBV5-4 and TRBJ2-7, with D possibly matching TRBD2 (6 bases). The V end lost 4 bases, the J end lost 9 bases, and 14 bases lay between the germline ends. The CDR3 spans 12 residues. Germline CDR1 SGHNT, CDR2 YYREEE (reference sequence). The CDR3 region is CASSQPGRGQYF. In DNA, the CDR3 is TGTGCCAGCAGCCAGCCAGGGCGGGGGCAGTACTTC.

CDR3 bases: TGTGCCCGAAACACGGGACTAGCTTTGAGAGAGCAGTTCTTC. It specifies CARNTGLALREQFF. This chain connects TRBV30 to TRBJ2-1; 9 positions agree with TRBD2. Trimming took 8 bases from V and 10 from J; bases not matched to a gene: 15. This CDR3 is 14 amino acids long. Germline lookup yields CDR1 GTSNPN and CDR2 SVGIG (reference sequence).